The clone carrying this TCR beta chain has a handful of counts. Antigen: not known. The CDR3 covers 16 residues. Germline assignment: CDR1 SGHNT and CDR2 YENEEA. The J segment lost 1 base and the V segment lost 1 base, leaving 2 bases of the junction unmatched. From the RT-PCR reads, TCRdb called clonotypes with MiXCR, one entry per CDR3 protein. Seen here are around 170,000 distinct CDR3 sequences, about 10% observed once, and the top ten hold around 40%. The entry originates in a study of response to subunit inactivated influenza vaccine. Study results and caveats: The authors offered the suggestion that each seasonal influenza vaccination recruits few new T cells.

Sequenced material: CD8+ T cells sorted from PBMCs, taken about 24 months after vaccination. The chain has TRBV11-3 and TRBJ2-1, with 9 bases that match TRBD1. The clonotype originates from a man between 45 and 75 years old who received an inactivated influenza vaccine. In nucleotides, the CDR3 is TGTGCCAGCAGCTTAGGACAGGGGGAATCCTACAATGAGCAGTTCTTC. Translating gives CASSLGQGESYNEQFF.